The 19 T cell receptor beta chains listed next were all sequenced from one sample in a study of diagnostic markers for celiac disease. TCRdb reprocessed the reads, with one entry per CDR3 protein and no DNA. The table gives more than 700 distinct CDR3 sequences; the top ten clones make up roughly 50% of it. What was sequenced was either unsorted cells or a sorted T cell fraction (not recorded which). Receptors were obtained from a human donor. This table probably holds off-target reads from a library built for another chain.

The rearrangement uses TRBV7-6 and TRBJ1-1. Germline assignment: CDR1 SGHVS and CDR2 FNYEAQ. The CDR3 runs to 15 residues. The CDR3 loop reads CASSPGRARATEAFF. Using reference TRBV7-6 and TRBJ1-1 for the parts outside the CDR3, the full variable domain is GAGVSQSPRYKVTKRGQDVALRCDPISGHVSLYWYRQALGQGPEFLTYFNYEAQQDKSGLPNDRFSAERPEGSISTLTIQRTEQRDSAMYRCASSPGRARATEAFFGQGTRLTVV.

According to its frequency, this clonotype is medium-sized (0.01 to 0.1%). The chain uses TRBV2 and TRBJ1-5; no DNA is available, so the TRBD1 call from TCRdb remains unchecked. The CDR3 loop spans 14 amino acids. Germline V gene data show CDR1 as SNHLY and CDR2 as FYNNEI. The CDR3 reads CASSEGGGNQPQHF.

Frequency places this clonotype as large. CDR3 sequence reads: CASRMMYQRTEAFF. The chain employs TRBV12-3 or TRBV12-4 and TRBJ1-1. The CDR3 runs 14 residues.

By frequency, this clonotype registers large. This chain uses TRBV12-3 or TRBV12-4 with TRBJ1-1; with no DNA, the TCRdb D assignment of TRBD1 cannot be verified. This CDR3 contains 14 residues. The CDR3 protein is CASSWGAMNTEAFF.

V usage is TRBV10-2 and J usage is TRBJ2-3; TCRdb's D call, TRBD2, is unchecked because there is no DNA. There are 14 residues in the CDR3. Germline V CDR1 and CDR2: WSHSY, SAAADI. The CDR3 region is CASRLAGRTDTQYF.

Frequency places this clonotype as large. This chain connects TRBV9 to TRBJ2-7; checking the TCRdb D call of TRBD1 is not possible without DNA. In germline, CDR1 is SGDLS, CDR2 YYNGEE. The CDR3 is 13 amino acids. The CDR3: CASSVTANYEQYF.

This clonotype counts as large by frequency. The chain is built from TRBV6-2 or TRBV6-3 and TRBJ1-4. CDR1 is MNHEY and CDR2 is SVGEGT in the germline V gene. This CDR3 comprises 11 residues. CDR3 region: CASSQSEKLFF.

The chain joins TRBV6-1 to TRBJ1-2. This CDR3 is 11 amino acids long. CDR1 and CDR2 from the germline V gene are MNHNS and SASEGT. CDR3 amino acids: CASTLNYGYTF.

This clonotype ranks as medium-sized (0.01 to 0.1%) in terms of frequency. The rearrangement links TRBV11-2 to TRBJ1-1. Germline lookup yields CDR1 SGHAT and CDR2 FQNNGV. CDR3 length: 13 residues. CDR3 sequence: CASSPDSGVGAFF.

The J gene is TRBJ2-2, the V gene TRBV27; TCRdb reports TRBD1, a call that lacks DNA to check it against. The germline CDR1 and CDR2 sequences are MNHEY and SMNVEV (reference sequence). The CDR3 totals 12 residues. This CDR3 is CASQGQTGELFF.

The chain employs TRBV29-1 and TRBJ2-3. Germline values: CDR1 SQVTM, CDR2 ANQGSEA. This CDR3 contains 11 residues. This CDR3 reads CSVLTGDTQYF.

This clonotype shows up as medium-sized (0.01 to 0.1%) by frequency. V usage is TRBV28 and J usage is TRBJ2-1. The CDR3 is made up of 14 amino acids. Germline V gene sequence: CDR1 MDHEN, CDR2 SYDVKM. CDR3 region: CASRYQGLRNEQFF.

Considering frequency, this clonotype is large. CDR3 region: CASSSMTYPTDTQYF. This sequence joins TRBV9 and TRBJ2-3. Germline-derived CDR1 and CDR2 are SGDLS and YYNGEE. This CDR3 has 15 amino acids.

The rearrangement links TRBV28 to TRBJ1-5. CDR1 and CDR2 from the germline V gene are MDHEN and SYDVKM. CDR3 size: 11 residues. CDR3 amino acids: CASSTLQPQHF. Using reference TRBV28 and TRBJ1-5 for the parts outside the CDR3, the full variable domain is DVKVTQSSRYLVKRTGEKVFLECVQDMDHENMFWYRQDPGLGLRLIYFSYDVKMKEKGDIPEGYSVSREKKERFSLILESASTNQTSMYLCASSTLQPQHFGDGTRLSIL.

Here the CDR3 reads CASSLGPFNEQFF. This sequence joins TRBV28 and TRBJ2-1; the D call of TRBD1 rests on TCRdb alone, since no DNA is present to check it. The CDR3 consists of 13 residues. CDR1 MDHEN and CDR2 SYDVKM come from the germline V gene.

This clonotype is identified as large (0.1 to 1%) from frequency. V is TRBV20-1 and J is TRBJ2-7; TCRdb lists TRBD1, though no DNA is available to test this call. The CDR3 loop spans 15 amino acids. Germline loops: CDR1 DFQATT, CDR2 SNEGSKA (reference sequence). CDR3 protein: CSASSGGASSYEQYF.

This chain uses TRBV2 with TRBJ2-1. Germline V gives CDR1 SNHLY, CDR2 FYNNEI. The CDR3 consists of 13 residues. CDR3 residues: CASSEDGYNEQFF.

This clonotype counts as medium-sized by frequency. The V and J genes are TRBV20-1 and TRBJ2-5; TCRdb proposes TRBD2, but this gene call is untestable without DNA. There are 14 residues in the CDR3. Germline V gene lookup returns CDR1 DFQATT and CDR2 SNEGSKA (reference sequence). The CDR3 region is CSAVIGTSGETQYF.

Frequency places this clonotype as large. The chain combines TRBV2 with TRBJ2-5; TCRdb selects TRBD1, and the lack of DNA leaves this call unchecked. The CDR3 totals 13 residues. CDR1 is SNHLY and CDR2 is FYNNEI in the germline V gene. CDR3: CASSEEGLPTQYF.